This passage covers 19 T cell receptor beta chains from one sample sequenced in a study of monozygotic twins with inflammatory bowel disease. With the 5' RACE reads reprocessed, TCRdb shows one record per CDR3 protein and no DNA. The sample yields approximately 400,000 distinct CDR3 sequences, of which the top ten take up 2% to 2.5%. Specimen: blood. The receptor source for this set is a human donor with ulcerative colitis or Crohn's disease, or a healthy co-twin of an affected twin (not recorded which).

The rearrangement links TRBV6-5 to TRBJ1-6; TCRdb's D call, TRBD1, is unchecked because there is no DNA. This CDR3 is 15 amino acids long. Germline V gene lookup returns CDR1 MNHEY and CDR2 SVGAGI. Here the CDR3 reads CASSYRDSYGSPLHF.

The genes are TRBV5-1 and TRBJ1-1. CDR1 and CDR2 from the germline V gene are SGHRS and YFSETQ. The CDR3 sequence is 13 residues long. The CDR3 spells CASSLEVGTEAFF.

V is TRBV20-1 and J is TRBJ1-2. Germline loops: CDR1 DFQATT, CDR2 SNEGSKA (reference sequence). The CDR3 loop spans 15 amino acids. CDR3 loop: CSAKIPLRRDYGYTF.

The chain combines TRBV9 with TRBJ1-1; TCRdb indicates TRBD1, and absent DNA this call remains unverified. Germline CDR1 reads SGDLS; CDR2 reads YYNGEE. CDR3 length equals 13 residues. The CDR3 spells CASSLSSGEAAFF.

The V call is TRBV7-2, the J call TRBJ2-4; the TCRdb D gene call, TRBD1, has no DNA to confirm it. The CDR3 totals 14 residues. CDR1 is SGHTA, CDR2 FQGNSA, per germline. CDR3 sequence: CASSRAEASNIQYF.

V usage is TRBV27 and J usage is TRBJ2-3; TCRdb's assignment of TRBD2 cannot be checked, as there is no DNA. The CDR3 consists of 14 residues. Looked up from germline, CDR1 is MNHEY and CDR2 is SMNVEV (reference sequence). The CDR3: CASSGASGTDTQYF.

V and J are TRBV1 and TRBJ2-1; the TCRdb D gene call, TRBD2, has no DNA to confirm it. TRBV1 is flagged as a pseudogene. The CDR3 consists of 16 residues. The chain's CDR3 is CTSSQERSGDYNEQFF.

The chain joins TRBV20-1 to TRBJ2-7; the D gene TCRdb calls, TRBD1, cannot be checked with no DNA. This CDR3 is 16 amino acids long. The germline V gene has CDR1 DFQATT and CDR2 SNEGSKA (reference sequence). CDR3 region: CSARPLVASRSYEQYF.

The V and J genes are TRBV7-6 and TRBJ2-5; with no DNA, the TCRdb D assignment of TRBD1 cannot be verified. The CDR3 is 16 amino acids. Per the germline V gene, CDR1 is SGHVS and CDR2 is FNYEAQ. CDR3 sequence reads: CASSLVVGAGQETQYF.

The chain couples TRBV11-2 to TRBJ2-1. CDR1 and CDR2 from the germline V gene are SGHAT and FQNNGV. This CDR3 comprises 14 residues. CDR3 in amino acids: CDSSLIRVEDEQFF.

The chain couples TRBV20-1 to TRBJ1-5; TCRdb selects TRBD1, and the lack of DNA leaves this call unchecked. The CDR3 has 14 amino acids. CDR1 is DFQATT and CDR2 is SNEGSKA in the germline V gene (reference sequence). The CDR3 sequence is CSATSPGLTQPQHF.

The J gene is TRBJ2-7, the V gene TRBV14. The V gene's germline CDR1 is SGHDN and CDR2 FVKESK. This CDR3 comprises 13 residues. The CDR3 loop is CASSQPGPYEQYF.

The V call is TRBV6-5, the J call TRBJ1-5; TCRdb reports TRBD1, a call that lacks DNA to check it against. The CDR3 is made up of 13 amino acids. Per germline, CDR1 MNHEY and CDR2 SVGAGI. The CDR3 reads CASSYGTRQPQHF.

The chain uses TRBV12-2 and TRBJ2-6; absent DNA, TCRdb's TRBD2 call cannot be checked. TRBV12-2 is a documented pseudogene. This CDR3 has 16 amino acids. CDR3: CASRGPLSSGANVLTF.

CDR3 protein: CASSQDRGLNQPQHF. The V gene is TRBV4-2, the J gene TRBJ1-5; lacking DNA, the TRBD1 call made by TCRdb goes unchecked. CDR1 and CDR2 (germline): LGHNA, YNFKEQ. The CDR3 length is 15 residues.

CDR3 sequence reads: CASSSRQGKMNTEAFF. This chain links TRBV7-9 with TRBJ1-1; TCRdb names TRBD1, which stays unverified in the absence of DNA. This CDR3 has 16 residues. Germline V gene lookup returns CDR1 SEHNR and CDR2 FQNEAQ (reference sequence). Combining the CDR3 with reference TRBV7-9 and TRBJ1-1 gives the whole variable domain DTGVSQNPRHKITKRGQNVTFRCDPISEHNRLYWYRQTLGQGPEFLTYFQNEAQLEKSRLLSDRFSAERPKGSFSTLEIQRTEQGDSAMYLCASSSRQGKMNTEAFFGQGTRLTVV.

CDR3: CASSLYRGSSTDTQYF. V and J are TRBV13 and TRBJ2-3; TCRdb outputs TRBD1, but without DNA this stays unchecked. CDR3 length: 16 residues. Germline V gene data show CDR1 as PRHDT and CDR2 as FYEKMQ (reference sequence).

The chain couples TRBV6-2 or TRBV6-3 to TRBJ2-3; TCRdb's D gene call, TRBD2, goes unchecked for lack of DNA. Germline CDR1 and CDR2: MNHEY and SVGEGT. The CDR3 has 14 residues. The CDR3 sequence is CASSRARGEDTQYF.

The chain carries TRBV3-1 and TRBJ1-1; TCRdb's D call, TRBD1, is unchecked because there is no DNA. The germline V gene encodes CDR1 LGHDT and CDR2 YNNKEL (reference sequence). This CDR3 is built from 15 residues. The chain's CDR3 is CASSLTIGGNTEAFF.